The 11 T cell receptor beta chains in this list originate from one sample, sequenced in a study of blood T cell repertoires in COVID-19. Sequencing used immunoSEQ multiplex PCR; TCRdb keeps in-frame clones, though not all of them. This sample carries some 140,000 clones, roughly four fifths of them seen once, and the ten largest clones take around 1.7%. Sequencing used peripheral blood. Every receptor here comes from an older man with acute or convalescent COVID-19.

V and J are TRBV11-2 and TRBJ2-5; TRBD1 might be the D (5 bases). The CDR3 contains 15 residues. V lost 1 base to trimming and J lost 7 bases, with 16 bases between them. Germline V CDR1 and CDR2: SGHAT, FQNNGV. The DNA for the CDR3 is TGTGCCAGCAGCTTAGGATGGGCATCCCAGGGGACCCAGTACTTC. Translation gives CASSLGWASQGTQYF. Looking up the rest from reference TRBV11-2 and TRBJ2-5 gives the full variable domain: EAGVAQSPRYKIIEKRQSVAFWCNPISGHATLYWYQQILGQGPKLLIQFQNNGVVDDSQLPKDRFSAERLKGVDSTLKIQPAKLEDSAVYLCASSLGWASQGTQYFGPGTRLLVL.

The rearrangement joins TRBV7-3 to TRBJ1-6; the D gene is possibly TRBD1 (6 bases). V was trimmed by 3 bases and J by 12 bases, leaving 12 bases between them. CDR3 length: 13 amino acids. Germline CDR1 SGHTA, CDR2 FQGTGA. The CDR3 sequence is CASSFEGGRPLHF. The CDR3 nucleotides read TGTGCCAGCAGCTTCGAGGGGGGGAGACCCCTCCACTTT.

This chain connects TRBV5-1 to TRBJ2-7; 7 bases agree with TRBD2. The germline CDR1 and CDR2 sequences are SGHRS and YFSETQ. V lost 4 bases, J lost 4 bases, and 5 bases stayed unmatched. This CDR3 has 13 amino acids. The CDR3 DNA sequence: TGCGCCAGCAGCCGGGAGGCCACATACGAGCAGTACTTC. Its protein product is CASSREATYEQYF.

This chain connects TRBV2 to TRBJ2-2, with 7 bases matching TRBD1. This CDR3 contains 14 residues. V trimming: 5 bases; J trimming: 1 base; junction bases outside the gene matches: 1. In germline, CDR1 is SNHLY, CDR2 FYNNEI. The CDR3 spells CASSWTGNTGELFF. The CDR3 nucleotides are TGTGCCAGCAGTTGGACAGGGAACACCGGGGAGCTGTTTTTT.

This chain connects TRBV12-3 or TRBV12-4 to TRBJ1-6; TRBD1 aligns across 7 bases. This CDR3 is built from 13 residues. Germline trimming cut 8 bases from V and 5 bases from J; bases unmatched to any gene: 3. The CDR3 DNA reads TGTGCCAGCCGGGACAGCCATAATTCACCCCTCCACTTT. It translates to CASRDSHNSPLHF.

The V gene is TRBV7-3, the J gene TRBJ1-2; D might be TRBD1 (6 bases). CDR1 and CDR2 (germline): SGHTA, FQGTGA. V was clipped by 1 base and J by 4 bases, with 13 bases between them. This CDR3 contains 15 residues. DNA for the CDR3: TGTGCCAGCAGCTTAAACCCCGGGACACCCTATGGCTACACCTTC. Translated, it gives CASSLNPGTPYGYTF. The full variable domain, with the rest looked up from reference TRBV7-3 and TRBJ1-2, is GAGVSQTPSNKVTEKGKYVELRCDPISGHTALYWYRQSLGQGPEFLIYFQGTGAADDSGLPNDRFFAVRPEGSVSTLKIQRTERGDSAVYLCASSLNPGTPYGYTFGSGTRLTVV.

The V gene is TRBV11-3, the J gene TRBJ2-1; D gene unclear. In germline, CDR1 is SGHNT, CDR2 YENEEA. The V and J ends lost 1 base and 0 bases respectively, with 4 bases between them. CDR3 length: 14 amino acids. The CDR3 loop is CASSLASSYNEQFF. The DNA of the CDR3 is TGTGCCAGCAGCTTAGCGAGCTCCTACAATGAGCAGTTCTTC.

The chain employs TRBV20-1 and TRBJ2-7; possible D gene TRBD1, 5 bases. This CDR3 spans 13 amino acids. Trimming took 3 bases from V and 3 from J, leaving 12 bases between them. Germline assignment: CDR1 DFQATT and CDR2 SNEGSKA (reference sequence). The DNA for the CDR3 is TGCAGTGCTAGTTTGATCACAGGCTACGAGCAGTACTTC. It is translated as CSASLITGYEQYF.

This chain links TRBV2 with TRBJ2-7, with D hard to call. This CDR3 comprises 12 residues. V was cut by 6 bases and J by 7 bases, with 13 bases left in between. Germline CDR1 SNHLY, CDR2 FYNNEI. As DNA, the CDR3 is TGTGCCAGCAGGGGCCCCACTTGGGAGCAGTACTTC. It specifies CASRGPTWEQYF.

The CDR3 coding sequence is TGTGCCAGCAGCCAGGGCGACAGGAACACTGAAGCTTTCTTT. This translates into CASSQGDRNTEAFF. The gene calls are TRBV4-2 and TRBJ1-1; a weak D match, TRBD1 (5 bases). The germline V gene has CDR1 LGHNA and CDR2 YNFKEQ. With 3 bases removed from V and 1 base from J, the gap between germline ends came to 9 bases. The CDR3 contains 14 residues.

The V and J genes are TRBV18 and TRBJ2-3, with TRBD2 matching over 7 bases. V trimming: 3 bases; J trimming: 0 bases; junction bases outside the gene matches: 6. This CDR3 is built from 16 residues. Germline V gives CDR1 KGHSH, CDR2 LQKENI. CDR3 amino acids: CASSPMVLASTDTQYF. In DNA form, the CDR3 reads TGTGCCAGCTCACCCATGGTACTAGCGAGCACAGATACGCAGTATTTT.